The 17 T cell receptor beta chains given below trace back to one sample, sequenced in a study of lymphopenia after photon versus proton radiotherapy. The data were produced by immunoSEQ multiplex PCR, yet TCRdb's version contains in-frame clones alone and is incomplete. Of approximately 70,000 clones listed, approximately 86% are singletons. The input for sequencing was peripheral blood, taken from a patient treated with proton-based radiotherapy. The receptors derive from a man at least 80 years old with esophageal cancer.

The genes are TRBV5-1 and TRBJ2-7; TRBD2 agrees at 10 bases. The length of the CDR3 is 14 residues. CDR1 is SGHRS, CDR2 YFSETQ, per germline. Unmatched junction bases numbered 7, after V lost 5 bases and J lost 5 bases. The CDR3 loop is CASRASGSINEQYF. CDR3 bases: TGCGCCAGCAGGGCTAGCGGGAGTATCAACGAGCAGTACTTC.

The chain has TRBV5-6 and TRBJ2-1, with D perhaps matching TRBD2 (7 bases). V was cut by 4 bases and J by 6 bases, with 17 bases left in between. Germline V lookup: CDR1 SGHDT, CDR2 YYEEEE. The CDR3 sequence is 15 residues long. The CDR3 sequence: CASSPYGGAGNEQFF. The CDR3 DNA sequence: TGTGCCAGCAGCCCTTATGGGGGGGCTGGCAATGAGCAGTTCTTC. Using reference TRBV5-6 and TRBJ2-1 for the parts outside the CDR3, the full variable domain is DAGVTQSPTHLIKTRGQQVTLRCSPKSGHDTVSWYQQALGQGPQFIFQYYEEEERQRGNFPDRFSGHQFPNYSSELNVNALLLGDSALYLCASSPYGGAGNEQFFGPGTRLTVL.

V and J are TRBV7-2 and TRBJ2-5, with 14 bases lining up with TRBD2. The CDR3 extends over 18 amino acids. V was pared by 2 bases and J by 5 bases, with 10 bases of the junction left unmatched. In germline, CDR1 is SGHTA, CDR2 FQGNSA. DNA of the CDR3: TGTGCCAGCAGCTTATCGGGACTAGCGGGGGCCACGGGGGAGACCCAGTACTTC. Its translation: CASSLSGLAGATGETQYF.

This clone was detected only a few times. The chain is built from TRBV30 and TRBJ2-2, with D possibly called TRBD1 or TRBD2 (6 bases each). Germline loops: CDR1 GTSNPN, CDR2 SVGIG (reference sequence). The germline V and J ends were trimmed by 0 bases and 4 bases, with 12 bases remaining between them. There are 15 residues in the CDR3. The chain's CDR3 is CAWSVAGEATGELFF. The CDR3 bases are TGTGCCTGGAGTGTAGCAGGGGAGGCCACCGGGGAGCTGTTTTTT.

The chain uses TRBV2 and TRBJ1-5; 7 positions match TRBD1. J gave up 0 bases and V 6 bases, and 8 bases lay outside the gene matches. This CDR3 spans 16 amino acids. Germline loops: CDR1 SNHLY, CDR2 FYNNEI. CDR3 bases: TGTGCCAGCAGACGAAGCGGACAGGTTAGCAATCAGCCCCAGCATTTT. Protein product: CASRRSGQVSNQPQHF.

This clone was seen a handful of times. The CDR3 reads CASSESGQTGNTIYF. The CDR3 coding sequence is TGTGCCAGCAGTGAATCGGGACAGACTGGAAACACCATATATTTT. The rearrangement joins TRBV2 to TRBJ1-3; 7 nucleotides align to TRBD1. V dropped 2 bases and J dropped 2; count of bases not matched to a gene: 3. The CDR3 extends over 15 amino acids. Germline V CDR1 and CDR2: SNHLY, FYNNEI.

The CDR3 sequence is CASSLSGRMNTEAFF. The CDR3 region has the DNA TGTGCCAGCAGCTTGTCCGGACGGATGAACACTGAAGCTTTCTTT. V gene TRBV7-2 combines with J gene TRBJ1-1, with D hard to call. V was cut by 3 bases and J by 0 bases, with 11 bases left in between. This CDR3 region has 15 residues. Germline loops: CDR1 SGHTA, CDR2 FQGNSA.

The rearrangement joins TRBV5-1 to TRBJ2-7; 9 nucleotides line up with TRBD1. The CDR3 sequence is 15 residues long. CDR1 is SGHRS and CDR2 is YFSETQ in the germline V gene. The trim removed 1 base at V and 6 bases at J, leaving 8 bases unmatched. CDR3 coding DNA: TGCGCCAGCAGCTTGCCGGGGACAGGGCTGATCGAGCAGTACTTC. Amino acid sequence: CASSLPGTGLIEQYF.

This clone has only a few counts. The chain has TRBV7-2 and TRBJ2-1; 7 bases are shared with TRBD2. Germline CDR1 SGHTA, CDR2 FQGNSA. The CDR3 runs to 14 residues. The ends lost 5 bases at V and 5 bases at J; junction bases unmatched: 6. The CDR3 loop reads CASSVTGTNNEQFF. The CDR3 DNA follows: TGTGCCAGCAGCGTAACCGGGACTAACAATGAGCAGTTCTTC.

V gene TRBV6-1 combines with J gene TRBJ2-7, with D tentatively TRBD1 (6 bases). Between the trimmed V and J ends, which lost 0 bases and 5 bases, there was a span of 11 bases. The germline V gene encodes CDR1 MNHNS and CDR2 SASEGT. The length of the CDR3 is 14 residues. CDR3 bases: TGTGCCAGCAGTGAAGCGTACTACAGGGACGAGCAGTACTTC. Translation: CASSEAYYRDEQYF.

The chain uses TRBV12-1 and TRBJ1-1; the DNA was not used to check the table's D call, TRBD1. TRBV12-1 is flagged as a pseudogene. The CDR3 is made up of 13 amino acids. CDR3 nucleotides: TGTGCCAGCAAGGGACAGCCACCTATTGTGGCTTTCTTT. It specifies CASKGQPPIVAFF.

The J gene is TRBJ2-7, the V gene TRBV4-2; 9 nucleotides line up with TRBD2. The germline V gene encodes CDR1 LGHNA and CDR2 YNFKEQ. The CDR3 runs 16 residues. Unmatched junction bases numbered 9, after V lost 3 bases and J lost 3 bases. The CDR3 protein is CASSHAYGTSFYEQYF. The DNA for the CDR3 is TGTGCCAGCAGCCATGCCTACGGGACTAGCTTCTACGAGCAGTACTTC.

The chain links TRBV18 to TRBJ1-2, with D unresolved. The germline V gene encodes CDR1 KGHSH and CDR2 LQKENI. V was clipped by 2 bases and J by 2 bases, with 9 bases between them. CDR3 length equals 14 residues. As DNA, the CDR3 is TGTGCCAGCTCACCATCCTCACAGAACTATGGCTACACCTTC. It is translated as CASSPSSQNYGYTF.

The chain employs TRBV7-3 and TRBJ1-1; unclear D gene. V lost 2 bases and J 2 bases, leaving 12 bases between the germline ends. The CDR3 contains 15 residues. Germline V gene lookup returns CDR1 SGHTA and CDR2 FQGTGA. The CDR3, as DNA: TGTGCCAGCAGCTTAGTGTTGGTTGGAAACACTGAAGCTTTCTTT. Encoded protein: CASSLVLVGNTEAFF. Variable domain in full (rest from reference TRBV7-3 and TRBJ1-1): GAGVSQTPSNKVTEKGKYVELRCDPISGHTALYWYRQSLGQGPEFLIYFQGTGAADDSGLPNDRFFAVRPEGSVSTLKIQRTERGDSAVYLCASSLVLVGNTEAFFGQGTRLTVV.

The chain has TRBV21-1 and TRBJ1-2. TRBV21-1 is shown as a pseudogene. The CDR3 consists of 15 residues. CDR3 region: CASSNTEGSGYGYTF. CDR3 in DNA: TGTGCCAGCAGCAACACGGAGGGGTCGGGCTATGGCTACACCTTC.

This rearrangement joins TRBV7-2 to TRBJ2-2, with 15 bases identical to TRBD2. The CDR3 spans 18 residues. V lost 5 bases and J lost 0; bases outside the gene matches: 4. Germline V gene sequence: CDR1 SGHTA, CDR2 FQGNSA. DNA for the CDR3: TGTGCCAGCAGCCGATGGACTAGCGGGGGGGCGAACACCGGGGAGCTGTTTTTT. Translation: CASSRWTSGGANTGELFF.

This clone has only one observation. The V and J genes are TRBV5-8 and TRBJ2-7, with 7 bases identical to TRBD2. Germline V CDR1 and CDR2: SGHTS, YDEGEE. The CDR3 loop spans 16 amino acids. J lost 7 bases, V lost 0 bases, and 13 bases had no gene match. CDR3 residues: CASSLGLAGGPGEQYF. The CDR3, as DNA: TGTGCCAGCAGCTTGGGGTTAGCGGGCGGACCGGGGGAGCAGTACTTC.